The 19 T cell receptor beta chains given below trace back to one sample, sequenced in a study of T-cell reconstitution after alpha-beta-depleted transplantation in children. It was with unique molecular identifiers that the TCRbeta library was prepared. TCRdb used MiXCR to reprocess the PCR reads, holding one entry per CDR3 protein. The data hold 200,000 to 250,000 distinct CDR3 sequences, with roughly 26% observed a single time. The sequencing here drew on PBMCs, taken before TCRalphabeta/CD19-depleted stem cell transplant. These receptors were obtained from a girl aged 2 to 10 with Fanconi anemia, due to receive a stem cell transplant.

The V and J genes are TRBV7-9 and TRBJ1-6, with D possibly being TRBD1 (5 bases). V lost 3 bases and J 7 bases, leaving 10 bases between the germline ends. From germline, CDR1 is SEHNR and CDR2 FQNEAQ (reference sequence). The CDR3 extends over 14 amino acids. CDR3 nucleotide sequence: TGTGCCAGCAGCTTCAGGACACTGAATTCACCCCTCCACTTT. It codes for CASSFRTLNSPLHF. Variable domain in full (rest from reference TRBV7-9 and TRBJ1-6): DTGVSQNPRHKITKRGQNVTFRCDPISEHNRLYWYRQTLGQGPEFLTYFQNEAQLEKSRLLSDRFSAERPKGSFSTLEIQRTEQGDSAMYLCASSFRTLNSPLHFGNGTRLTVT.

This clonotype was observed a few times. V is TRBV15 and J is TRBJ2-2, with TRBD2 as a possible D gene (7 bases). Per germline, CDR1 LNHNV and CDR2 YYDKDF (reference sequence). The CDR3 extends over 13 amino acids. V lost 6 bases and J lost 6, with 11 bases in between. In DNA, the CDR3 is TGTGCCACCAGAAGGGGGAGGGCCGGGGAGCTGTTTTTT. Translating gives CATRRGRAGELFF.

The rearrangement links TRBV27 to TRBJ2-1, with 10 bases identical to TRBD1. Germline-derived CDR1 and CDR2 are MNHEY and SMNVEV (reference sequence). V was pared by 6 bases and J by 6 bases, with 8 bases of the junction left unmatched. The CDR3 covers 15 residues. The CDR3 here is CASRSTGGSGNEQFF. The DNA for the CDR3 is TGTGCCAGCAGGTCGACAGGGGGCTCGGGCAATGAGCAGTTCTTC.

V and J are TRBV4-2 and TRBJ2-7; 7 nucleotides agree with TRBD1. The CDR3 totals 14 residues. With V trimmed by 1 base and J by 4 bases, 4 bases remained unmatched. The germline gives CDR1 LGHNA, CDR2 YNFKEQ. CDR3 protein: CASSQVGRGYEQYF. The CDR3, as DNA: TGTGCCAGCAGCCAAGTCGGCAGGGGGTACGAGCAGTACTTC.

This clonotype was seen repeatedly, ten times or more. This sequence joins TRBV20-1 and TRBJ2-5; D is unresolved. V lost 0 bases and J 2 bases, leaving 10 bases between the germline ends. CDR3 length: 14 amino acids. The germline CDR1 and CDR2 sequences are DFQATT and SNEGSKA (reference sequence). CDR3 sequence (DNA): TGCAGTGCTAGAGACGCACACCATCAAGAGACCCAGTACTTC. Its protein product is CSARDAHHQETQYF.

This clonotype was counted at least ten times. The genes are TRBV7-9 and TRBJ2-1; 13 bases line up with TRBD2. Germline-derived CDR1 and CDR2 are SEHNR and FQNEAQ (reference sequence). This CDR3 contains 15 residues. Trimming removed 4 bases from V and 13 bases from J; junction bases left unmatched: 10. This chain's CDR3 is CASSSGLAGPSLQFF. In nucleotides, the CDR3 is TGTGCCAGCAGCTCGGGACTAGCGGGGCCTTCCCTCCAGTTCTTC.

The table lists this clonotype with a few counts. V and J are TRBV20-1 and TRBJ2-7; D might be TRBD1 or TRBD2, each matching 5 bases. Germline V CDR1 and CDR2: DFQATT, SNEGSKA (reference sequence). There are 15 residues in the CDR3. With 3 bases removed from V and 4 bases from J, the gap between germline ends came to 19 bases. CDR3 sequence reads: CSARSGTGGLYEQYF. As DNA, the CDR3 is TGCAGTGCTAGGAGTGGTACAGGAGGACTGTACGAGCAGTACTTC.

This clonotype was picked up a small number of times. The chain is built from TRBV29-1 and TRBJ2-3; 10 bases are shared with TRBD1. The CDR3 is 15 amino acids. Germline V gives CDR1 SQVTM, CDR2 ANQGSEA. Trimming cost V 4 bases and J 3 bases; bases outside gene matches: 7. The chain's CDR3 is CSVGWTGQGTDTQYF. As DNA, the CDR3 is TGCAGCGTTGGTTGGACGGGACAGGGGACAGATACGCAGTATTTT.

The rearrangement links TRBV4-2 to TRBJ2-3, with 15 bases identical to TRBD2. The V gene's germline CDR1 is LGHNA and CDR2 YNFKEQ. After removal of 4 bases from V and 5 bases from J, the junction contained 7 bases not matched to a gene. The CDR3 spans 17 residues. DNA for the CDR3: TGTGCCAGCAGCCCTGGACTAGCGGGGGGGCCGGAAGATACGCAGTATTTT. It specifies CASSPGLAGGPEDTQYF.

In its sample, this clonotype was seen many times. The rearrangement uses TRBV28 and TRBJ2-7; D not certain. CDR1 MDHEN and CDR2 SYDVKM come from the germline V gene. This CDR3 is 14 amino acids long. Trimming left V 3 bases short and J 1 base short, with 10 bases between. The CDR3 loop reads CASSLAGLSYEQYF. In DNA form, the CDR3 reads TGTGCCAGCAGTTTGGCAGGATTGTCCTACGAGCAGTACTTC.

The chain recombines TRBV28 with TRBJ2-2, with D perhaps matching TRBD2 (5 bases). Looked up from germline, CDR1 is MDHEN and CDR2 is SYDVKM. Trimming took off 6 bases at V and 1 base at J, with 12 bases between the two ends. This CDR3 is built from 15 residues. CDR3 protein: CASSQDFLNTGELFF. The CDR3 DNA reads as TGTGCCAGCAGCCAGGACTTCCTGAACACCGGGGAGCTGTTTTTT.

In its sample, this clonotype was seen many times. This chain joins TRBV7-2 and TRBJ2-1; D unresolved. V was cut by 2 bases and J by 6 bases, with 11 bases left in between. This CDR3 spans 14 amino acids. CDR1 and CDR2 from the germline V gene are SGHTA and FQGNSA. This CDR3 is CASSLMGLLNEQFF. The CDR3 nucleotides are TGTGCCAGCAGCTTAATGGGTCTACTCAATGAGCAGTTCTTC.

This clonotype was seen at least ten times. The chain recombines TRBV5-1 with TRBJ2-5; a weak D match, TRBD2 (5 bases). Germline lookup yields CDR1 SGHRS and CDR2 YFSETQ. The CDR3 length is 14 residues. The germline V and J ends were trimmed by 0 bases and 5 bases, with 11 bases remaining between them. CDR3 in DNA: TGCGCCAGCAGCTTGGAGGTTAGCGTGGAGACCCAGTACTTC. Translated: CASSLEVSVETQYF.

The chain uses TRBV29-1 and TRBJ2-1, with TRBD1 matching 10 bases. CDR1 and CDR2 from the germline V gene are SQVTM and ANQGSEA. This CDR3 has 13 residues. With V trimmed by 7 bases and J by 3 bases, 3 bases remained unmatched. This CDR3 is CSGDRGLYNEQFF. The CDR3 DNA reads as TGCAGCGGAGACAGGGGGCTCTACAATGAGCAGTTCTTC.

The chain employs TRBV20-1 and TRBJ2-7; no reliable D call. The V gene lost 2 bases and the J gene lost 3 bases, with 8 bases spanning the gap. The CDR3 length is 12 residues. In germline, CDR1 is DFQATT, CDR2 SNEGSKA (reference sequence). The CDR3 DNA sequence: TGCAGTGCTAGACCGCGATACTACGAGCAGTACTTC. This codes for CSARPRYYEQYF.

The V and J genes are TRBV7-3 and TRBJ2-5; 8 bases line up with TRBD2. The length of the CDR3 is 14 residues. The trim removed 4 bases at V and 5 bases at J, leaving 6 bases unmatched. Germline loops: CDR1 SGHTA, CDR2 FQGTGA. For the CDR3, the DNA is TGTGCCAGCAGCTCAGATAGCGGGGACGAGACCCAGTACTTC. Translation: CASSSDSGDETQYF.

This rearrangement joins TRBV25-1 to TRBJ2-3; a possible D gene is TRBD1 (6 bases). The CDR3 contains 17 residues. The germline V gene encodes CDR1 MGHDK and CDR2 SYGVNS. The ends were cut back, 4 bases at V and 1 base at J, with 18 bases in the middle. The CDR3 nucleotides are TGTGCCAGCAGTGCCTTTAAAAGGGGGAGAGGCACAGATACGCAGTATTTT. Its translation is CASSAFKRGRGTDTQYF.

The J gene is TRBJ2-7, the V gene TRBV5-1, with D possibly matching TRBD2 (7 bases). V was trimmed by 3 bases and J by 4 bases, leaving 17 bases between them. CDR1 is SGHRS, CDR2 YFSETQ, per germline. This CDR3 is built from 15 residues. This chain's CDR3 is CASSWEGGAGYEQYF. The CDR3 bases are TGCGCCAGCAGCTGGGAGGGGGGCGCTGGGTACGAGCAGTACTTC.

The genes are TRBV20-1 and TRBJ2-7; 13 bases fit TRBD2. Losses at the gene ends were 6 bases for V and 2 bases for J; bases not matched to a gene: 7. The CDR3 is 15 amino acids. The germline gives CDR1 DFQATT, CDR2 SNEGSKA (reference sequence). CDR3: CSARTSGRSPYEQYF. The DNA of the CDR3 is TGCAGTGCAAGGACTAGCGGGAGATCCCCCTACGAGCAGTACTTC.